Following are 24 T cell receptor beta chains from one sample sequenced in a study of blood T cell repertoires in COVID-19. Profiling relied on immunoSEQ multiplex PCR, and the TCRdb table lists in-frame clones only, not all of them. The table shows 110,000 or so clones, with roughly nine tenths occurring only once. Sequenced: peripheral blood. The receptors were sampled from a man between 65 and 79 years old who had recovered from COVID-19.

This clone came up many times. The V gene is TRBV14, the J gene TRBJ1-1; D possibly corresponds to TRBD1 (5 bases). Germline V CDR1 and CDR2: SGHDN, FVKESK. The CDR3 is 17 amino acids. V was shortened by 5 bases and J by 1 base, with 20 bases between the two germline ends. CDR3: CASSAEIGAGKNTEAFF. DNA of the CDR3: TGTGCCAGCAGCGCAGAAATTGGGGCAGGGAAGAACACTGAAGCTTTCTTT.

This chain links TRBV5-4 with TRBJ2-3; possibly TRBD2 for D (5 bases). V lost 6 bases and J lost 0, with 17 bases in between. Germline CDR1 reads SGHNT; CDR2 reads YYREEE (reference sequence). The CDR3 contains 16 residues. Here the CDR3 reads CASNDKRKSSTDTQYF. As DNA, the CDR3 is TGTGCCAGCAACGATAAGCGGAAATCTAGCACAGATACGCAGTATTTT. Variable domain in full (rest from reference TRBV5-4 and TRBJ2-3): ETGVTQSPTHLIKTRGQQVTLRCSSQSGHNTVSWYQQALGQGPQFIFQYYREEENGRGNFPPRFSGLQFPNYSSELNVNALELDDSALYLCASNDKRKSSTDTQYFGPGTRLTVL.

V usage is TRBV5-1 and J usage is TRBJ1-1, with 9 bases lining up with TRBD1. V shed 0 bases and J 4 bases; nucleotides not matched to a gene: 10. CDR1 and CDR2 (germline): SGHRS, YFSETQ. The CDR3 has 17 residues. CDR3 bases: TGCGCCAGCAGCTTGGGGCCTGACAGGGGGATGGTCACTGAAGCTTTCTTT. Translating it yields CASSLGPDRGMVTEAFF. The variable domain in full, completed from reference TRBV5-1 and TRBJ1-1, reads KAGVTQTPRYLIKTRGQQVTLSCSPISGHRSVSWYQQTPGQGLQFLFEYFSETQRNKGNFPGRFSGRQFSNSRSEMNVSTLELGDSALYLCASSLGPDRGMVTEAFFGQGTRLTVV.

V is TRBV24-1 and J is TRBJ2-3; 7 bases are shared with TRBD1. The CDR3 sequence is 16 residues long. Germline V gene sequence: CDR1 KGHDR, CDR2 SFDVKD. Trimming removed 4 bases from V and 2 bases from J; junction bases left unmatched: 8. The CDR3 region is CATSERDSSITDTQYF. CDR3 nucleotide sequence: TGTGCCACCAGTGAGAGGGACAGCTCCATCACAGATACGCAGTATTTT.

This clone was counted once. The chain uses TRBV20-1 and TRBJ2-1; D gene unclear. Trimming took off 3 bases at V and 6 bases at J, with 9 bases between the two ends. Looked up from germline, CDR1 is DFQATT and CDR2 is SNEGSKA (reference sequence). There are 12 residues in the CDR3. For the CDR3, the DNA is TGCAGTGCTAGTTTTCACGGCAATGAGCAGTTCTTC. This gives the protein CSASFHGNEQFF.

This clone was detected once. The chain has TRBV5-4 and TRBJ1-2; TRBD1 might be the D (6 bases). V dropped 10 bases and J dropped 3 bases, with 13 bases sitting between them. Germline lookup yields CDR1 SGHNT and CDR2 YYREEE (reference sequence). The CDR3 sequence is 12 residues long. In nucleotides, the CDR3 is TGTGCCGCGGGGGGCTGGGACTATGGCTACACCTTC. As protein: CAAGGWDYGYTF.

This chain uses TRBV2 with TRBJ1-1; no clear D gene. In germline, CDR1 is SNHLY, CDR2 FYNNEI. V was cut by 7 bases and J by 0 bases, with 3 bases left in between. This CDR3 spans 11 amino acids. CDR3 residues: CASTLNTEAFF. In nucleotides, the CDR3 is TGTGCCAGCACCTTGAACACTGAAGCTTTCTTT.

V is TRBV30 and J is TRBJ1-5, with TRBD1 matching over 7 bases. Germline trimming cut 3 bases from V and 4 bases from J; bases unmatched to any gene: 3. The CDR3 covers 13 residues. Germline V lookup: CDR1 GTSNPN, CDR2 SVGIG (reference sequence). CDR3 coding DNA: TGTGCCTGGAGCGACAGGGTTAATCAGCCCCAGCATTTT. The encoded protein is CAWSDRVNQPQHF. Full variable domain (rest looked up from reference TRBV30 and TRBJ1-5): SQTIHQWPATLVQPVGSPLSLECTVEGTSNPNLYWYRQAAGRGLQLLFYSVGIGQISSEVPQNLSASRPQDRQFILSSKKLLLSDSGFYLCAWSDRVNQPQHFGDGTRLSIL.

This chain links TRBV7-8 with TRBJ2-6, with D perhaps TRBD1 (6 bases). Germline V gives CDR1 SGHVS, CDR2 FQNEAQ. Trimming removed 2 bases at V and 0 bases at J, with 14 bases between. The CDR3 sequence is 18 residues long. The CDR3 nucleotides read TGTGCCAGCAGCTTACAGGGGCCTTACTCCTCTGGGGCCAACGTCCTGACTTTC. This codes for CASSLQGPYSSGANVLTF.

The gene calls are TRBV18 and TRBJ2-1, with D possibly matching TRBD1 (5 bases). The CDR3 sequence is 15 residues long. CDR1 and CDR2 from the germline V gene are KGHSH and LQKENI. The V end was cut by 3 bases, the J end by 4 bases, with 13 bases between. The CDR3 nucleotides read TGTGCCAGCTCACCTAGGGGTGGAGTTTACAATGAGCAGTTCTTC. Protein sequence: CASSPRGGVYNEQFF.

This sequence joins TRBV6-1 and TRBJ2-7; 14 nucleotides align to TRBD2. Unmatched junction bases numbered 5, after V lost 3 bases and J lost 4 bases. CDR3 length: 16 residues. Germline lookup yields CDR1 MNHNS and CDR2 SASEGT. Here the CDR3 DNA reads TGTGCCAGCAGTGACCCCGGGACTAGCGGGAGTTACGAGCAGTACTTC. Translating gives CASSDPGTSGSYEQYF.

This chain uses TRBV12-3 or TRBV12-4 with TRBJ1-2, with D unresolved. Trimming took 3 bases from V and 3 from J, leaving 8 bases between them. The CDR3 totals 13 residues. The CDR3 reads CASSFKLYYGYTF. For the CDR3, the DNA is TGTGCCAGCAGTTTTAAGCTTTACTATGGCTACACCTTC.

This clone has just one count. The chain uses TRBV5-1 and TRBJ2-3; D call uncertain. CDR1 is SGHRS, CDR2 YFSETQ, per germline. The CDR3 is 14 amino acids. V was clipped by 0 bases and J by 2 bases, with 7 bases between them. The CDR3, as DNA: TGCGCCAGCAGCTTGGGGGCGATCACAGATACGCAGTATTTT. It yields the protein CASSLGAITDTQYF. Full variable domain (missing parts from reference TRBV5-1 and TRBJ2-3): KAGVTQTPRYLIKTRGQQVTLSCSPISGHRSVSWYQQTPGQGLQFLFEYFSETQRNKGNFPGRFSGRQFSNSRSEMNVSTLELGDSALYLCASSLGAITDTQYFGPGTRLTVL.

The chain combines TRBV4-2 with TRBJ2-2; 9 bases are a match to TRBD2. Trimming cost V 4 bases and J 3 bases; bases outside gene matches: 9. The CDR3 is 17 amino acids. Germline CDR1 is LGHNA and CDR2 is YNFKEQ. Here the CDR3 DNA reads TGTGCCAGCAGCCGGGAGTTGGCGGGAGGGGACACCGGGGAGCTGTTTTTT. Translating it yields CASSRELAGGDTGELFF.

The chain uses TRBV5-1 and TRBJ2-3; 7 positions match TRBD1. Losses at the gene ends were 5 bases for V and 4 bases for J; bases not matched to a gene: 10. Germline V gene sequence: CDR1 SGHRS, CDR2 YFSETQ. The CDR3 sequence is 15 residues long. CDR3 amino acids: CASSLTGSLPDTQYF. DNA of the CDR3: TGCGCCAGCAGTTTGACAGGGTCTCTCCCAGATACGCAGTATTTT.

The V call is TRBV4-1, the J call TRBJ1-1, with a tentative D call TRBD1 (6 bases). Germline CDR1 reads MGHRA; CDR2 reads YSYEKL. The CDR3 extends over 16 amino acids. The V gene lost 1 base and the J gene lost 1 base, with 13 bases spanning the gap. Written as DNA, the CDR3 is TGCGCCAGCAGCCAAGGCTTCGACAGGCCGAACACTGAAGCTTTCTTT. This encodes CASSQGFDRPNTEAFF.

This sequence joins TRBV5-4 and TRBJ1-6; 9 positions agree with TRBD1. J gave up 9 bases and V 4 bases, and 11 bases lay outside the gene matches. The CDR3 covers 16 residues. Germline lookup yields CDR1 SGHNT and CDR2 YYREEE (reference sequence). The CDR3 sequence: CASSPGGTGLGSPLHF. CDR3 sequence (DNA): TGTGCCAGCAGCCCTGGCGGGACAGGGTTGGGTTCACCCCTCCACTTT.

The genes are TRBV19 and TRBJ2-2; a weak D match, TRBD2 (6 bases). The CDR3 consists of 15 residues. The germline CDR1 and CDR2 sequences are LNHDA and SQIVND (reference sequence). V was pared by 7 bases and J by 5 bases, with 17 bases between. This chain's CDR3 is CASTLGGGSTGELFF. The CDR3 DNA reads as TGTGCCAGTACCCTCGGTGGGGGGTCAACCGGGGAGCTGTTTTTT.

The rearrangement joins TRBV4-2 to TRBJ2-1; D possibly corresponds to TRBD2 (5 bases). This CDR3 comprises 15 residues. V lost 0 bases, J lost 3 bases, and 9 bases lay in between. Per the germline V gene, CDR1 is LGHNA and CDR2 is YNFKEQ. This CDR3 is CASSQEARGYNEQFF. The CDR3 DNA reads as TGTGCCAGCAGCCAAGAAGCCCGGGGCTACAATGAGCAGTTCTTC.

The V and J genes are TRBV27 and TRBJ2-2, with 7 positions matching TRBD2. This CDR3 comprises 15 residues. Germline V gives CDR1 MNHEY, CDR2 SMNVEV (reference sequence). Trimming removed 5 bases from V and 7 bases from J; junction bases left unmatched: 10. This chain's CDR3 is CASSATWEGSGELFF. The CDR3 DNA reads TGTGCCAGCAGTGCCACTTGGGAGGGTAGCGGGGAGCTGTTTTTT.

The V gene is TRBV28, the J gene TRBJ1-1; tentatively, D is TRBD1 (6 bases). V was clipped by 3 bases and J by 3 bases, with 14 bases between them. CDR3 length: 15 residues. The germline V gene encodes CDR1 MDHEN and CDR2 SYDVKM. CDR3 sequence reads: CASSLGGPLHTEAFF. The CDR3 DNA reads TGTGCCAGCAGTTTGGGGGGGCCGCTACACACTGAAGCTTTCTTT.

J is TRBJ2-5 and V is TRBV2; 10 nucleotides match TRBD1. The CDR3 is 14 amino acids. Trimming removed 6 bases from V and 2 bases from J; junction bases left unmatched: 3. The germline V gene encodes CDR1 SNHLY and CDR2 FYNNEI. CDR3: CASSPGQGQETQYF. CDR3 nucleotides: TGTGCCAGCAGCCCGGGACAGGGGCAAGAGACCCAGTACTTC.

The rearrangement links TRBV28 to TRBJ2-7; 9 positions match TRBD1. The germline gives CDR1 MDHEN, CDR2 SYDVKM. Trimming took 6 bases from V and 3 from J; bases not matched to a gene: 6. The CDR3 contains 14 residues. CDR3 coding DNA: TGTGCCAGCAGAGGCCGGGACAGGGTCTACGAGCAGTACTTC. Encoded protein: CASRGRDRVYEQYF.

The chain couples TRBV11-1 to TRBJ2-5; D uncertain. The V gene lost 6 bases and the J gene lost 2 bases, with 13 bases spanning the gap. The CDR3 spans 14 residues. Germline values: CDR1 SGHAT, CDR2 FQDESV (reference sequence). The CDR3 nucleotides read TGTGCCAGCAGTCGTATCATAGCTCAAGAGACCCAGTACTTC. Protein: CASSRIIAQETQYF.